This T cell receptor beta chain was profiled in a study of blood T cell repertoires in COVID-19. Study information: Material from acute and convalescent COVID-19 was sourced from the United States, Italy and Spain. Nucleic acid was either cDNA or gDNA, and it came from T cells, B-cell-depleted T cells, or PBMCs.

The CDR3 length is 13 residues. Germline CDR1 SEHNR, CDR2 FQNEAQ (reference sequence). J was trimmed by 5 bases and V by 5 bases; bases with no gene match: 4. In the study's own analysis: How many nucleated cells were present was estimated from reference gene primer amplification. Using immunoSEQ multiplex PCR, the repertoire was profiled, and TCRdb retains in-frame clones only, with some absent. V, J and clone size were drawn from that table, and D and trimming were deduced from the DNA. Among under 60,000 clones listed, approximately 82% were seen once. Specimen: peripheral blood. The clonotype comes from a human donor in a cohort sampled during active COVID-19. This chain links TRBV7-9 with TRBJ2-3, with 7 positions matching TRBD1. CDR3 nucleotide sequence: TGTGCCAGCAGCCCACCAGGGGGAGATACGCAGTATTTT. Protein: CASSPPGGDTQYF.